This entry lists 11 T cell receptor beta chains sequenced from one sample in a study of T cells in Graves' hyperthyroidism and ophthalmopathy. RNA transcripts provided the source from which TCR beta CDR3 regions were amplified. The study used the HTBI primer set for a first-round RT-PCR of the TCR CDR3. Each CDR3 protein gets one entry after TCRdb re-called the multiplex PCR reads with MiXCR. Of 660,000 or so distinct CDR3 sequences in the sample, roughly 45% are singletons; the top ten hold less than 9%. Input material: peripheral blood or thyroid tissue (not recorded which). The receptors were gathered from an adult man with Graves' disease, either hyperthyroidism or ophthalmopathy (not recorded which).

The chain links TRBV7-2 to TRBJ2-7; possible D gene TRBD2, 6 bases. This CDR3 spans 15 amino acids. In germline, CDR1 is SGHTA, CDR2 FQGNSA. The ends were cut back, 6 bases at V and 3 bases at J, with 18 bases in the middle. This CDR3 reads CASSSGAGRFYEQYF. In nucleotides, the CDR3 is TGTGCCAGCAGTTCAGGAGCGGGTCGTTTCTACGAGCAGTACTTC.

This clonotype was recorded at least ten times. The V call is TRBV7-8, the J call TRBJ2-7; TRBD2 aligns across 12 bases. There are 16 residues in the CDR3. Germline CDR1 is SGHVS and CDR2 is FQNEAQ. V shed 8 bases and J 0 bases; nucleotides not matched to a gene: 8. The CDR3 region is CASGASGRAGSYEQYF. DNA for the CDR3: TGTGCCAGCGGCGCTAGCGGGAGGGCCGGCTCCTACGAGCAGTACTTC.

There are many counts of this clonotype. The chain couples TRBV19 to TRBJ1-1; D is ambiguous. The V gene lost 2 bases and the J gene lost 0 bases, with 4 bases spanning the gap. Germline CDR1 reads LNHDA; CDR2 reads SQIVND (reference sequence). CDR3 length: 13 amino acids. The CDR3: CASSILVNTEAFF. The CDR3, as DNA: TGTGCCAGTAGTATACTGGTGAACACTGAAGCTTTCTTT.

The J gene is TRBJ1-1, the V gene TRBV2, with 8 bases that match TRBD1. CDR1 SNHLY and CDR2 FYNNEI come from the germline V gene. The V and J ends lost 5 bases and 5 bases, in that order; junction bases with no gene match: 7. The CDR3 length is 14 residues. CDR3 amino acids: CASSSQGVSTEAFF. CDR3 sequence (DNA): TGTGCCAGCAGTTCACAGGGGGTCTCTACTGAAGCTTTCTTT.

The chain carries TRBV10-3 and TRBJ2-7; 8 bases fit TRBD2. V shed 10 bases, J shed 1 base, and the junction held 3 bases outside the gene matches. The CDR3 totals 12 residues. Per germline, CDR1 ENHRY and CDR2 SYGVKD. The CDR3 DNA is TGTGCCACTGGGACTAGATCCTACGAGCAGTACTTC. Translation: CATGTRSYEQYF.

The V call is TRBV11-2, the J call TRBJ2-5; the match to TRBD1 covers 8 bases. The end of the DNA fits TRBJ2-7 better, so the J call may be wrong. CDR3 length equals 16 residues. CDR1 SGHAT and CDR2 FQNNGV come from the germline V gene. The CDR3 spells CASSQDGQGYTYEQYF. CDR3 nucleotide sequence: TGTGCCAGCAGCCAAGATGGACAGGGATATACCTACGAGCAGTACTTC.

Details on this clonotype: An end of the junction does not agree with germline; a read error may underlie this. The rearrangement links TRBV7-9 to TRBJ2-5, with TRBD1 as a possible D gene (5 bases). Germline V gives CDR1 SEHNR, CDR2 FQNEAQ (reference sequence). This CDR3 has 11 amino acids. CDR3 bases: TGTGCCACCAGCATCCCAGGGCCCCAGTACTTC. It codes for CATSIPGPQYF.

This clonotype was counted a few times. The chain employs TRBV29-1 and TRBJ1-1; 7 bases are a match to TRBD1. In germline, CDR1 is SQVTM, CDR2 ANQGSEA. The CDR3 loop spans 12 amino acids. V dropped 7 bases and J dropped 5; count of bases not matched to a gene: 7. The CDR3 region has the DNA TGCAGCGCTAGACAGGGTGAGACTGAAGCTTTCTTT. Its translation: CSARQGETEAFF.

Turning to this clonotype: This may arise from a read error, as a much more abundant clone is one base away. The J gene is TRBJ1-1, the V gene TRBV7-6, with D possibly being TRBD1 (6 bases). Looked up from germline, CDR1 is SGHVS and CDR2 is FNYEAQ. CDR3 length equals 14 residues. This chain's CDR3 is CAGSHRVMNTEAFF. CDR3 DNA: TGTGCCGGCAGCCACAGGGTCATGAACACTGAAGCTTTCTTT.

In this sample, this clonotype turned up a few times. At one end the junction does not follow the germline gene, possibly because of a read error. The rearrangement uses TRBV4-1 and TRBJ1-1, with D possibly TRBD1 on 5 matching bases. Germline values: CDR1 MGHRA, CDR2 YSYEKL. The CDR3 is 14 amino acids. As DNA, the CDR3 is TGTGCCAGCAGCCAAGCTCAGGGTCGGGCTGAAGCTTTCTTT. The encoded protein is CASSQAQGRAEAFF.

This clonotype was seen ten or more times. The chain employs TRBV2 and TRBJ1-2; D call uncertain. The CDR3 has 14 residues. Looked up from germline, CDR1 is SNHLY and CDR2 is FYNNEI. With 4 bases removed from V and 3 bases from J, the gap between germline ends came to 12 bases. This chain's CDR3 is CASSVNPLDYGYTF. Written as DNA, the CDR3 is TGTGCCAGCAGTGTGAATCCGCTAGACTATGGCTACACCTTC.